This T cell receptor (beta chain) was identified in a study of blood T cell repertoires in COVID-19. For the study at large: COVID-19 samples, acute and convalescent, were from the United States, Italy and Spain. PBMCs, B-cell-depleted T cells, or T cells provided the cDNA or gDNA that made up the material.

Germline V gives CDR1 LNHDA, CDR2 SQIVND (reference sequence). V was clipped by 8 bases and J by 6 bases, with 23 bases between them. This CDR3 region has 17 residues. Seattle enrolled patients during active infection and tracked them longitudinally. The authors' processing: Amplification of reference gene primers was used by the study to estimate nucleated cell counts. Profiled with immunoSEQ multiplex PCR; TCRdb holds only in-frame clones, not every one. V and J calls and clone size follow that table, whereas D and trimming were derived from the DNA. The repertoire holds approximately 200,000 clones, roughly 80% seen once, with over 9.5% in the top ten.

This chain connects TRBV19 to TRBJ1-6; TRBD1 is a possible D gene (6 bases). The TCR originated in a woman older than 75 with COVID-19, enrolled during active disease. Sequencing was done on a sample of peripheral blood. In DNA form, the CDR3 reads TGTGCCAGTGGTTTCGATCCAAATAGGGGGATTAATTCACCCCTCCACTTT. Amino acids: CASGFDPNRGINSPLHF.